This TCR beta chain originates from a study of T cell responses to AZD1222 COVID-19 vaccine. Here immunoSEQ multiplex PCR was the method, and the copy in TCRdb shows in-frame clones only, minus some. The table includes approximately 44,000 clones, around three quarters detected once. Germline values: CDR1 LGHDT, CDR2 YNNKEL (reference sequence). There are 14 residues in the CDR3. With V trimmed by 0 bases and J by 7 bases, 1 base remained unmatched. This specimen consisted of peripheral blood, obtained on day 0 of AZD1222 vaccination. The rearrangement links TRBV3-1 (or the pseudogene TRBV3-2) to TRBJ2-1; TRBD2 agrees at 9 bases. The sequence was obtained from an adult in good health. The CDR3, as DNA: TGTGCCAGCAGCCAAGAGGGACTAGCAAATGAGCAGTTCTTC. Its protein product is CASSQEGLANEQFF.